This entry lists 21 T cell receptor beta chains sequenced from one sample in a study of cytomegalovirus exposure and HLA in healthy donors. With 60 Vbeta and 13 Jbeta primers, the PCR was carried out. Here immunoSEQ multiplex PCR was the method, and the copy in TCRdb shows in-frame clones only, minus some. Of roughly 200,000 clones in the sample, around 75% were seen once. The source material was PBMCs. The source is a female donor in good health and CMV-seronegative.

The CDR3 coding sequence is TGTGCCAGCAGCAGGGACATTAAAGATACGCAGTATTTT. Translating gives CASSRDIKDTQYF. This chain connects TRBV5-6 to TRBJ2-3, with D maybe TRBD1 (6 bases). V was trimmed by 4 bases and J by 5 bases, leaving 11 bases between them. Germline CDR1 reads SGHDT; CDR2 reads YYEEEE. The CDR3 length is 13 residues.

This clone was detected only once. This sequence joins TRBV11-2 and TRBJ2-7; 13 nucleotides agree with TRBD2. Per the germline V gene, CDR1 is SGHAT and CDR2 is FQNNGV. This CDR3 contains 15 residues. V gave up 0 bases and J gave up 6 bases; unmatched junction bases: 2. In DNA, the CDR3 is TGTGCCAGCAGCTTAGAACTAGCGGGAGGGCCCGAGCAGTACTTC. It translates to CASSLELAGGPEQYF. Full variable domain (missing parts from reference TRBV11-2 and TRBJ2-7): EAGVAQSPRYKIIEKRQSVAFWCNPISGHATLYWYQQILGQGPKLLIQFQNNGVVDDSQLPKDRFSAERLKGVDSTLKIQPAKLEDSAVYLCASSLELAGGPEQYFGPGTRLTVT.

In its sample, this clone was seen once. The chain carries TRBV7-2 and TRBJ1-2; 8 bases agree with TRBD1. The V gene end was trimmed by 2 bases and the J gene end by 0 bases; junction bases not matched to a gene: 8. Germline V CDR1 and CDR2: SGHTA, FQGNSA. The CDR3 extends over 17 amino acids. The CDR3 loop reads CASSLLGGTGANYGYTF. The CDR3 DNA follows: TGTGCCAGCAGCTTATTGGGGGGGACAGGCGCTAACTATGGCTACACCTTC.

This chain joins TRBV10-3 and TRBJ2-7, with D perhaps TRBD2 (6 bases). V lost 6 bases and J 1 base, leaving 13 bases between the germline ends. This CDR3 region has 14 residues. Per the germline V gene, CDR1 is ENHRY and CDR2 is SYGVKD. This chain's CDR3 is CAIRTPGTSYEQYF. The CDR3 nucleotides read TGTGCCATCAGGACCCCAGGGACTTCCTACGAGCAGTACTTC.

This clone occurred once. DNA for the CDR3: TGTGCCAGCAGTGAAAACCGGGGTATGGGGGGCTACACCTTC. Its translation is CASSENRGMGGYTF. This sequence joins TRBV2 and TRBJ1-2; D is uncertain. CDR1 is SNHLY and CDR2 is FYNNEI in the germline V gene. The CDR3 sequence is 14 residues long. The V and J ends lost 2 bases and 8 bases respectively, with 15 bases between them.

This chain connects TRBV13 to TRBJ2-7, with a weak D call TRBD1 (5 bases). The CDR3 consists of 15 residues. With 1 base removed from V and 2 bases from J, the gap between germline ends came to 12 bases. Germline V gene lookup returns CDR1 PRHDT and CDR2 FYEKMQ (reference sequence). In nucleotides, the CDR3 is TGTGCCAGCAGCTTAGAGGGGTCACCCCCCTACGAGCAGTACTTC. This encodes CASSLEGSPPYEQYF.

This clone has just one count. The chain employs TRBV10-2 and TRBJ2-5, with D possibly matching TRBD1 (5 bases). The J call may be in error: the DNA end matches TRBJ2-7 better. The CDR3 contains 13 residues. CDR1 WSHSY and CDR2 SAAADI come from the germline V gene. CDR3 DNA sequence: TGCGCCAGCAGTGAGGGTGACAGCTACGAGCAGTACTTC. As protein: CASSEGDSYEQYF.

This clone was counted a few times. CDR3 coding DNA: TGCGCCAGCAGGATTTCATTGGGACAGGTGGTCTACGAGCAGTACTTC. It yields the protein CASRISLGQVVYEQYF. This chain links TRBV5-1 with TRBJ2-7; TRBD1 agrees at 8 bases. Germline CDR1 reads SGHRS; CDR2 reads YFSETQ. The CDR3 is 16 residues long. The ends lost 5 bases at V and 3 bases at J; junction bases unmatched: 13.

The rearrangement joins TRBV5-5 to TRBJ1-5; no clear D gene. Trimming pared 5 bases from V and 2 bases from J, leaving 14 bases between. Germline V gene sequence: CDR1 SGHKS, CDR2 YYEKEE (reference sequence). The CDR3 has 15 residues. CDR3 DNA: TGTGCCAGCAGGTCCGGGGTTATGGGCAATCAGCCCCAGCATTTT. It is translated as CASRSGVMGNQPQHF.

The CDR3 here is CASSLAGFQNTGELFF. DNA for the CDR3: TGCGCCAGCAGCTTGGCCGGGTTTCAAAACACCGGGGAGCTGTTTTTT. J is TRBJ2-2 and V is TRBV5-1, with no clear D. The length of the CDR3 is 16 residues. V lost 0 bases and J 2 bases, leaving 11 bases between the germline ends. From germline, CDR1 is SGHRS and CDR2 YFSETQ.

The chain is built from TRBV7-2 and TRBJ1-4; a weak D match, TRBD1 (5 bases). Trimming stripped 4 bases from V and 8 bases from J, with 20 bases between. There are 16 residues in the CDR3. Germline CDR1 and CDR2: SGHTA and FQGNSA. CDR3 nucleotide sequence: TGTGCCAGCAGCTCCCCTGGTGGGGCCCTGGGGGAAAAACTGTTTTTT. This sequence encodes CASSSPGGALGEKLFF.

The chain is built from TRBV28 and TRBJ2-1, with D maybe TRBD1 (5 bases). The CDR3 consists of 15 residues. The V and J ends lost 1 base and 10 bases respectively, with 17 bases between them. Germline CDR1 MDHEN, CDR2 SYDVKM. The CDR3 sequence: CASSLSLRGHDEQFF. The CDR3 DNA reads TGTGCCAGCAGTTTATCCCTAAGGGGCCATGACGAGCAGTTCTTC.

Comments on this clone: The DNA is omitted, as the CDR3 cannot be located on it reliably, and the CDR3 follows TCRdb's listing. The V gene is TRBV4-2, the J gene TRBJ1-2; TRBD1, the D gene given by the table, was not confirmed from the DNA. Germline loops: CDR1 LGHNA, CDR2 YNFKEQ. A total of 15 residues make up the CDR3, ends included. CDR3 sequence: CASSQVSLDRRGYTF.

V and J are TRBV7-2 and TRBJ2-5; TRBD2 matches 11 bases. The J call may not be correct, given that the DNA end is closer to TRBJ2-7. In germline, CDR1 is SGHTA, CDR2 FQGNSA. The CDR3 totals 14 residues. CDR3 amino acids: CASSLELAGVEQYF. The CDR3 DNA reads as TGTGCCAGCAGCTTAGAACTAGCGGGGGTCGAGCAGTACTTC.

This clone was seen a handful of times. The rearrangement uses TRBV29-1 and TRBJ2-4; tentative D call: TRBD1 (6 bases). V shed 7 bases and J shed 4 bases, with 11 bases lying between them. Per germline, CDR1 SQVTM and CDR2 ANQGSEA. The CDR3 extends over 12 amino acids. The CDR3 DNA reads TGCAGCGCCCGAGGACAGAAAAACATTCAGTACTTC. This gives the protein CSARGQKNIQYF.

This clone was seen more than once but under ten times. The V call is TRBV11-1, the J call TRBJ2-3, with D perhaps TRBD1 (6 bases). This CDR3 spans 15 amino acids. V was shortened by 2 bases and J by 8 bases, with 17 bases between the two germline ends. The germline V gene has CDR1 SGHAT and CDR2 FQDESV (reference sequence). The CDR3 is CASSLSAVWDTTQYF. Written as DNA, the CDR3 is TGTGCCAGCAGCTTATCAGCCGTTTGGGACACTACGCAGTATTTT.

This clone has just one count. The chain recombines TRBV2 with TRBJ1-6; 7 bases map to TRBD1. Looked up from germline, CDR1 is SNHLY and CDR2 is FYNNEI. V shed 5 bases and J 14 bases; nucleotides not matched to a gene: 6. The CDR3 extends over 12 amino acids. The CDR3 nucleotides read TGTGCCAGCAGTTTATACAGGGGAGCCCTCCACTTT. Amino acid sequence: CASSLYRGALHF.

The table lists this clone with a few counts. The chain joins TRBV11-2 to TRBJ1-3, with D perhaps TRBD1 (6 bases). Trimming removed 5 bases from V and 3 bases from J, with 20 bases in between. This CDR3 is built from 17 residues. Per germline, CDR1 SGHAT and CDR2 FQNNGV. In DNA, the CDR3 is TGTGCCAGCAGCATCTACGGGGGGGCCAGGGTTGGAAACACCATATATTTT. Encoded protein: CASSIYGGARVGNTIYF. The variable domain in full, with the rest retrieved from reference TRBV11-2 and TRBJ1-3, is EAGVAQSPRYKIIEKRQSVAFWCNPISGHATLYWYQQILGQGPKLLIQFQNNGVVDDSQLPKDRFSAERLKGVDSTLKIQPAKLEDSAVYLCASSIYGGARVGNTIYFGEGSWLTVV.

V gene TRBV27 combines with J gene TRBJ1-2; 7 bases are a match to TRBD1. The CDR3 spans 14 residues. The germline V gene has CDR1 MNHEY and CDR2 SMNVEV (reference sequence). With 7 bases clipped from V and 4 bases from J, the junction kept 9 bases outside the gene matches. The CDR3 bases are TGTGCCAGCAAGCCCACAGGGGTAAGCTATGGCTACACCTTC. Translating gives CASKPTGVSYGYTF.

The J gene is TRBJ2-7, the V gene TRBV27, with 12 bases identical to TRBD2. The length of the CDR3 is 15 residues. Losses at the gene ends were 5 bases for V and 5 bases for J; bases not matched to a gene: 7. The germline gives CDR1 MNHEY, CDR2 SMNVEV (reference sequence). The CDR3 loop reads CASSPLAGGGNEQYF. CDR3 coding DNA: TGTGCCAGCAGTCCGCTAGCGGGAGGGGGGAACGAGCAGTACTTC.

The chain uses TRBV30 and TRBJ2-5; TRBD1 agrees at 8 bases. The J call may be wrong; the DNA end is better matched by TRBJ2-7. Germline V gene sequence: CDR1 GTSNPN, CDR2 SVGIG (reference sequence). The CDR3 has 13 residues. The CDR3 DNA sequence: TGTGCCTGGAGGAACAGGGGGATGAACGAGCAGTACTTC. It yields the protein CAWRNRGMNEQYF.